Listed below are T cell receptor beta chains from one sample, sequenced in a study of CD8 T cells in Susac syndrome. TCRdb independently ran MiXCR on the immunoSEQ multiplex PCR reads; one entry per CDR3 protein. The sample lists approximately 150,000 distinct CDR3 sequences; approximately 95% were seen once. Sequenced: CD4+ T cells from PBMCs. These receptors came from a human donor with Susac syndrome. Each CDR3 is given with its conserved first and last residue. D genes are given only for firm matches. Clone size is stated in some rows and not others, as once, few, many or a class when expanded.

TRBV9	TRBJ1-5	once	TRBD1	TGTGCCAGCAGCGGAGGACAGGTCAATCAGCCCCAGCATTTT	CASSGGQVNQPQHF
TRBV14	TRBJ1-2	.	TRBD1	TGTGCCAGCAGCCCTTTGTCCCGGGACAGGGGTTGGTCGGGCTACACCTTC	CASSPLSRDRGWSGYTF
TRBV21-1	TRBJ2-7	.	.	TGTGCCAGCATCTGGGACAGGTACCTACCCTACGAGCAGTACTTC	CASIWDRYLPYEQYF
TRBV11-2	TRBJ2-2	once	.	TGTGCCAGCAGCTACCAAGGGGTTCCCACCGGGGAGCTGTTTTTT	CASSYQGVPTGELFF
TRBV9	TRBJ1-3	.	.	TGTGCCAGCAGCGCAACACATTTCGGGGGAGTGGGAGGAAACACCATATATTTT	CASSATHFGGVGGNTIYF
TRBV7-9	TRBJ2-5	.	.	TGTGCCAGCAGCGCGGAGACCCAGTACTTC	CASSAETQYF
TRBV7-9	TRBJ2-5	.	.	TGTGCCAGCAGGCCGAGACTAGATTTGGAGACCCAGTACTTC	CASRPRLDLETQYF
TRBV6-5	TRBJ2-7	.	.	TGTGCCAGCAGACCCGACATGATTGCATCCTACGAGCAGTACTTC	CASRPDMIASYEQYF
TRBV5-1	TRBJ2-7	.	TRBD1	TGCGCCAGCAGCTTACCGGGACAGGGAGGCGAGCAGTACTTC	CASSLPGQGGEQYF
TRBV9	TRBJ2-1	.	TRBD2	TGTGCCAGCAGCGGGCTAGCGGGGAACACGGTTGACAATGAGCAGTTCTTC	CASSGLAGNTVDNEQFF
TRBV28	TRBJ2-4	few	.	TGTGCCAGCAGTTTAGGCGTTCTAGCCAAAAACATTCAGTACTTC	CASSLGVLAKNIQYF
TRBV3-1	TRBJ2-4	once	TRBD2	TGTGCCAGCAGCCAGGGGACTAGCGGCAGGCTCTCCGGTCAGTACTTC	CASSQGTSGRLSGQYF
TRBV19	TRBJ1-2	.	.	TGTGCCAGTACGGGGTTCTATGGCTACACCTTC	CASTGFYGYTF
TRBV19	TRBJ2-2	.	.	TGTGCCACCGATCCGGAGGGAGGCCGGGAGCTGTTTTTT	CATDPEGGRELFF
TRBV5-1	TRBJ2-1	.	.	TGCGCCAGCAGCGGAGAGGCTTCCTACAATGAGCAGTTCTTC	CASSGEASYNEQFF
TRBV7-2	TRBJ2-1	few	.	TGTGCCAGCAGCATCGCAGGGAGTGGTTCCTACAATGAGCAGTTCTTC	CASSIAGSGSYNEQFF
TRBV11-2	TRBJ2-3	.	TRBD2	TGTGCCAGCGGTCTGGGACTACCCACAGATACGCAGTATTTT	CASGLGLPTDTQYF
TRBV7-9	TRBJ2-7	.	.	TGTGCCAGCAGCCCGAAGAGGACGGTGGGGTCCTACGAGCAGTACTTC	CASSPKRTVGSYEQYF
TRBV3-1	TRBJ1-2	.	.	TGTGCCAGCAGCCAGGGTAGCGGCTACACCTTC	CASSQGSGYTF
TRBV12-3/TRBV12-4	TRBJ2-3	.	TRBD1	TGTGCCAGCAGTTGGGCAGGGGGCAGGACAGATACGCAGTATTTT	CASSWAGGRTDTQYF
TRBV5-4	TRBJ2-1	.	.	TGTGCCAGCAGCGTGGGGGGCAGTGAGCAGTTCTTC	CASSVGGSEQFF
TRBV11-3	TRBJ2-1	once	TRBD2	TGTGCCAGCAGCTTAGTGAACCTAGCGGGGGGAGTAGACAATGAGCAGTTCTTC	CASSLVNLAGGVDNEQFF
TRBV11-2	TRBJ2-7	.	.	TGTGCCAGCAGCTTAGAGGTGGGGGGATACGAGCAGTACTTC	CASSLEVGGYEQYF
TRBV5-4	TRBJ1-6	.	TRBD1	TGTGCCAGCAGCCCGGACCCGACAGGGAGGTATTCACCCCTCCACTTT	CASSPDPTGRYSPLHF
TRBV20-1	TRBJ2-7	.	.	TGCAGTGCTCCCCGTACCGGGATCGGGGGAGGTAACGAGCAGTACTTC	CSAPRTGIGGGNEQYF
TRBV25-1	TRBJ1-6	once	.	TGTGCCAGCACCACGGCTATGAGGCATTCACCCCTCCACTTT	CASTTAMRHSPLHF
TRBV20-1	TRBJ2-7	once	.	TGCAGTGCTAGAGATGAAGGGGCTTCATCCTACGAGCAGTACTTC	CSARDEGASSYEQYF
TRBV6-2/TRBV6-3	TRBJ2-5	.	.	TGTGCCAGCAGTCGACTTACTAGCTCGGAGGAGACCCAGTACTTC	CASSRLTSSEETQYF
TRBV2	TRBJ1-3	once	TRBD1	TGTGCAGGGGGCGTTTATGGAAACACCATATATTTT	CAGGVYGNTIYF
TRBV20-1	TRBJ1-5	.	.	TGCAGTGCTAGAGCCGGGGCAGGCAATCAGCCCCAGCATTTT	CSARAGAGNQPQHF
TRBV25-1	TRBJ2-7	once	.	TGTGCCAGCATTAACGGGGAAGGATGGGAATCCTACGAGCAGTACTTC	CASINGEGWESYEQYF